This section outlines one T cell receptor (beta chain) sequence together with its context. Original analysis: It was from reference gene primer amplification that nucleated cell counts were estimated. The repertoire was sequenced with immunoSEQ multiplex PCR; TCRdb's copy has only in-frame clones and lacks some. The V and J calls and clone size come from that table; D and trimming were worked out from the DNA. This sample has about 210,000 clones; about 92% occur once, and the top ten carry under 1.5%. This sample is drawn from a study of blood T cell repertoires in COVID-19. On the study more broadly: From the United States, Italy and Spain came samples of acute and convalescent COVID-19.

The ends lost 4 bases at V and 6 bases at J; junction bases unmatched: 1. The length of the CDR3 is 13 residues. CDR1 and CDR2 from the germline V gene are SGHTA and FQGTGA. Sequencing input: peripheral blood. The source of this sequence is a man younger than 40 with acute or convalescent COVID-19. V gene TRBV7-3 combines with J gene TRBJ2-2, with 8 bases lining up with TRBD1. Here the CDR3 reads CASSSTGAGELFF. For the CDR3, the DNA is TGTGCCAGCAGCTCGACAGGGGCCGGGGAGCTGTTTTTT.